This passage covers 2 T cell receptor beta chains from one sample sequenced in a study of tumor-infiltrating lymphocytes in oesophageal squamous cell carcinoma (dated by TCRdb to about 2016). Libraries were constructed by PCR. Instrument on record: Illumina HiSeq 2000. TCRdb's own reprocessing of the public reads used fastp at Q25 and MiXCR and kept productive beta chains. Each entry is one CDR3 protein sequence, shown with its most common DNA and genes. In this sample the table shows some 17,000 distinct CDR3 sequences, around 48% of which occur a single time. The ten largest clones represent around two fifths of the sample. The sequencing sample was made of normal esophageal tissue next to the tumor. The origin of the receptors is a female donor with esophageal squamous cell carcinoma.

Concerning this clonotype: A much more abundant neighbour one base away suggests this may be a read error. This chain links TRBV19 with TRBJ2-3; TRBD2 might be the D (5 bases). Germline V gives CDR1 LNHDA, CDR2 SQIVND (reference sequence). The CDR3 length is 14 residues. V was shortened by 6 bases and J by 14 bases, with 24 bases between the two germline ends. The DNA for the CDR3 is TGTGCCAGTAGATGGCTAGCTGCCACCGGGGAGCTGTATTTT. Residues: CASRWLAATGELYF.

This chain links TRBV7-8 with TRBJ2-1; 7 bases map to TRBD1. With V trimmed by 5 bases and J by 6 bases, 13 bases remained unmatched. CDR1 is SGHVS, CDR2 FQNEAQ, per germline. This CDR3 is 16 amino acids long. CDR3 protein: CASSAPGTVHLNEQFF. CDR3 DNA sequence: TGTGCCAGCAGCGCCCCCGGGACAGTCCACCTCAATGAGCAGTTCTTC.